A single sample gave rise to the 14 T cell receptor beta chains below, sequenced in a study of spatial heterogeneity in lung cancer. TCRdb recomputed calls from the 5' RACE reads with MiXCR, one row per CDR3 protein. The sample carries about 8,600 distinct CDR3 sequences, 3.5% to 5% recorded once. Time point described: sample taken at primary tumor resection. Whole RNA was taken from tumor, nontumor lung or frozen PBMC; it was then sequenced unsorted. Sequences were derived from PBMCs, sampled at surgery. These TCRs come from a male donor with early-stage non-small cell lung cancer.

This clonotype showed up many times. This beta chain was picked up by a library intended for alpha chains and is off target, so its count carries little meaning. V gene TRBV12-3 or TRBV12-4 combines with J gene TRBJ1-5, with D possibly TRBD1 on 5 matching bases. Deletions cut 3 bases from V and 11 bases from J, with 11 bases between. The CDR3 extends over 12 amino acids. The CDR3 reads CASSFQGLAQHF. CDR3 coding DNA: TGTGCCAGCAGTTTCCAGGGTCTAGCCCAGCATTTT.

Ten or more counts support this clonotype. This beta chain was picked up by a library intended for alpha chains and is off target, so its count carries little meaning. The chain is built from TRBV10-3 and TRBJ1-5; 7 bases fit TRBD1. Germline V gene sequence: CDR1 ENHRY, CDR2 SYGVKD. The CDR3 spans 15 residues. V lost 3 bases to trimming and J lost 0 bases; unmatched junction nucleotides: 2. The CDR3 sequence is CAISDSGGSNQPQHF. In DNA, the CDR3 is TGTGCCATCAGTGACTCAGGGGGTAGCAATCAGCCCCAGCATTTT.

This clonotype was found many times. Being off target in a library aimed at alpha chains, this beta chain has a size of little meaning. This rearrangement joins TRBV7-8 to TRBJ2-7; no clear D gene. This CDR3 spans 16 amino acids. V shed 1 base and J shed 2 bases, with 15 bases lying between them. Germline lookup yields CDR1 SGHVS and CDR2 FQNEAQ. The CDR3 reads CASSLVVVQTPYEQYF. The CDR3 DNA reads TGTGCCAGCAGCTTAGTAGTGGTGCAGACGCCCTACGAGCAGTACTTC.

This clonotype appeared many times. This beta chain slipped into a library made for alpha chains as a stray read, so its size is not meaningful. The genes are TRBV7-2 and TRBJ1-1; D might be TRBD1 (5 bases). In germline, CDR1 is SGHTA, CDR2 FQGNSA. V lost 1 base, J lost 3 bases, and 9 bases lay in between. The CDR3 has 14 amino acids. The CDR3 here is CASSLGGAYTEAFF. As DNA, the CDR3 is TGTGCCAGCAGCTTAGGGGGCGCGTACACTGAAGCTTTCTTT. Full variable domain (rest looked up from reference TRBV7-2 and TRBJ1-1): GAGVSQSPSNKVTEKGKDVELRCDPISGHTALYWYRQSLGQGLEFLIYFQGNSAPDKSGLPSDRFSAERTGGSVSTLTIQRTQQEDSAVYLCASSLGGAYTEAFFGQGTRLTVV.

At least ten counts were recorded for this clonotype. This beta chain is an off-target read within a library intended for alpha chains, so its frequency means little. The CDR3 DNA reads as TGTGCCAGCAGCTTAGGAAGGACGTTAAATGAAAAACTGTTTTTT. Protein product: CASSLGRTLNEKLFF. The chain uses TRBV7-7 and TRBJ1-4; no clear D. Trimming removed 1 base at V and 5 bases at J, with 11 bases between. This CDR3 has 15 amino acids. CDR1 SSHAT and CDR2 FNYEAQ come from the germline V gene (reference sequence).

This clonotype is medium-sized. As an off-target read in a library built for alpha chains, this beta chain has a frequency of little significance. The chain is built from TRBV5-5 and TRBJ1-6; D remains unclear. The CDR3 loop spans 13 amino acids. Trimming removed 4 bases at V and 4 bases at J, with 6 bases between. Germline V gene lookup returns CDR1 SGHKS and CDR2 YYEKEE (reference sequence). The CDR3 coding sequence is TGTGCCAGCAGCGGGTCTTATAATTCACCCCTCCACTTT. Translating gives CASSGSYNSPLHF.

This clonotype occurred many times. In a library made to pick up alpha chains, this beta chain is a stray read with a size that means little. The rearrangement uses TRBV30 and TRBJ2-3; 12 bases fit TRBD2. The trim removed 1 base at V and 11 bases at J, leaving 10 bases unmatched. This CDR3 region has 15 residues. Germline CDR1 and CDR2: GTSNPN and SVGIG (reference sequence). The CDR3 spells CAWSAPLAGGREQYF. The CDR3 region has the DNA TGTGCCTGGAGTGCCCCTCTAGCGGGGGGGCGGGAGCAGTATTTT.

This clonotype was recorded many times. The library was built for alpha chains, so this beta chain is an off-target read and its size means little. This chain uses TRBV7-9 with TRBJ2-1, with TRBD2 identical over 12 bases. Trimming cost V 4 bases and J 5 bases; bases outside gene matches: 3. CDR3 length equals 15 residues. CDR1 is SEHNR and CDR2 is FQNEAQ in the germline V gene (reference sequence). CDR3: CASSWTSGAHNEQFF. The CDR3 DNA follows: TGTGCCAGCAGCTGGACTAGCGGGGCGCACAATGAGCAGTTCTTC.

This clonotype is medium-sized (0.01 to 0.1%) by share. This beta chain is a stray read from a library made for alpha chains; its abundance is not meaningful. This CDR3 reads CATSRELAGGRFNEQFF. The CDR3 DNA reads TGTGCCACCAGCAGAGAACTAGCGGGGGGGCGTTTCAATGAGCAGTTCTTC. This sequence joins TRBV15 and TRBJ2-1, with 13 bases matching TRBD2. The V segment lost 0 bases and the J segment 6 bases; nucleotides outside the gene matches: 5. The CDR3 runs 17 residues. From germline, CDR1 is LNHNV and CDR2 YYDKDF (reference sequence).

The table lists this clonotype with many counts. This beta chain appears as a stray read in a library generated for alpha chains; its size is not informative. This chain uses TRBV5-1 with TRBJ1-1; possibly TRBD1 for D (6 bases). The V and J ends lost 1 base and 5 bases respectively, with 12 bases between them. This CDR3 has 14 amino acids. Germline V gene data show CDR1 as SGHRS and CDR2 as YFSETQ. The CDR3 reads CASSLTGLVTEAFF. The CDR3 nucleotides are TGCGCCAGCAGCTTGACAGGGCTGGTAACTGAAGCTTTCTTT.

In its sample, this clonotype is medium-sized. As an off-target read in a library built for alpha chains, this beta chain has a frequency of little significance. The chain links TRBV28 to TRBJ1-5; D call uncertain. Per germline, CDR1 MDHEN and CDR2 SYDVKM. The V end was cut by 6 bases, the J end by 0 bases, with 9 bases between. This CDR3 comprises 14 residues. As DNA, the CDR3 is TGTGCCAGCAGAGAGCCGTATAGCAATCAGCCCCAGCATTTT. Translating it yields CASREPYSNQPQHF.

This clonotype was seen ten or more times. This beta chain appears as a stray read in a library generated for alpha chains; its size is not informative. The chain couples TRBV2 to TRBJ2-5; 9 positions match TRBD2. The CDR3 contains 16 residues. Germline V gives CDR1 SNHLY, CDR2 FYNNEI. V was pared by 5 bases and J by 7 bases, with 14 bases of the junction left unmatched. The CDR3 DNA sequence: TGTGCCAGCAGTCTCCAAGCGGGGGGCCGGGCGGGGACCCAGTACTTC. This encodes CASSLQAGGRAGTQYF.

Many counts were recorded for this clonotype. The library was designed around alpha chains, so this beta chain is a stray read whose abundance carries little weight. The rearrangement uses TRBV12-3 or TRBV12-4 and TRBJ1-1; no reliable D call. The V end was cut by 6 bases, the J end by 7 bases, with 9 bases between. CDR3 length: 11 residues. CDR3 residues: CASSRLNEAFF. The DNA of the CDR3 is TGTGCCAGCAGCCGTCTTAATGAAGCTTTCTTT.

Within the sample, this clonotype is medium-sized (0.01 to 0.1%). Since the library was made to target alpha chains, this beta chain is a stray read and its abundance is not meaningful. The chain recombines TRBV7-9 with TRBJ2-7; 9 nucleotides line up with TRBD2. CDR3 length: 16 amino acids. V lost 0 bases, J lost 3 bases, and 6 bases stayed unmatched. The germline gives CDR1 SEHNR, CDR2 FQNEAQ (reference sequence). The CDR3, as DNA: TGTGCCAGCAGCTTAGCTGCGGGGGGGCCAGTCTACGAGCAGTACTTC. Amino acids: CASSLAAGGPVYEQYF.